The 20 T cell receptor beta chains below all came from one sample that was sequenced in a study of T-cell reconstitution after alpha-beta-depleted transplantation in children. This sample's TCRbeta library carried unique molecular identifier barcodes. Each CDR3 protein is one row after TCRdb ran MiXCR on the PCR reads. The data hold around 530,000 distinct CDR3 sequences, with over 25% observed a single time. The specimen comprised PBMCs from the stem cell graft donor, sampled from the stem cell graft. The origin of the receptors is a human donor who donated a stem cell graft to a child with aplastic anemia.

The chain joins TRBV27 to TRBJ2-1, with D possibly being TRBD2 (5 bases). CDR1 is MNHEY and CDR2 is SMNVEV in the germline V gene (reference sequence). The CDR3 is 14 residues long. Between the trimmed V and J ends, which lost 0 bases and 8 bases, there was a span of 11 bases. The CDR3 DNA follows: TGTGCCAGCAGTTTATCCGGGAAAGGCGATGAGCAGTTCTTC. Its protein is CASSLSGKGDEQFF.

This chain joins TRBV24-1 and TRBJ1-2; no definite D call. The CDR3 is 13 residues long. In germline, CDR1 is KGHDR, CDR2 SFDVKD. Deletions cut 4 bases from V and 4 bases from J, with 9 bases between. The CDR3 reads CATSDITGYGYTF. The CDR3 nucleotides read TGTGCCACCAGTGACATAACTGGCTATGGCTACACCTTC.

In its sample, this clonotype was seen a few times. The V gene is TRBV12-3 or TRBV12-4, the J gene TRBJ2-1, with 13 bases identical to TRBD2. The CDR3 extends over 15 amino acids. J gave up 8 bases and V 5 bases, and 6 bases lay outside the gene matches. The CDR3 reads CASSLGLAGAHEQFF. DNA of the CDR3: TGTGCCAGCAGTCTAGGACTAGCGGGAGCCCATGAGCAGTTCTTC.

This clonotype was seen more than once but under ten times. This chain joins TRBV12-3 or TRBV12-4 and TRBJ2-7, with D possibly matching TRBD2 (6 bases). Deletions cut 11 bases from V and 0 bases from J, with 17 bases between. CDR3 length equals 14 residues. The chain's CDR3 is CAAGNVTRSYEQYV. The CDR3, as DNA: TGTGCCGCGGGGAACGTCACCCGCTCCTACGAGCAGTACGTC.

The chain couples TRBV29-1 to TRBJ2-6; D is ambiguous. Trimming pared 7 bases from V and 0 bases from J, leaving 7 bases between. The CDR3 runs to 13 residues. CDR1 SQVTM and CDR2 ANQGSEA come from the germline V gene. The CDR3 region is CSARISGANVLTF. For the CDR3, the DNA is TGCAGCGCCCGGATCTCTGGGGCCAACGTCCTGACTTTC.

This clonotype was detected ten times or more. CDR3 nucleotide sequence: TGCAGTGCTTTTACTAGCGGGAGGGCAAAGGAGACCCAGTACTTC. Amino acid sequence: CSAFTSGRAKETQYF. The rearrangement joins TRBV20-1 to TRBJ2-5; 13 nucleotides match TRBD2. Germline-derived CDR1 and CDR2 are DFQATT and SNEGSKA (reference sequence). The CDR3 length is 15 residues. J lost 5 bases, V lost 5 bases, and 8 bases had no gene match.

This sequence joins TRBV12-3 or TRBV12-4 and TRBJ2-1; no firm D call. The length of the CDR3 is 14 residues. V lost 5 bases and J 1 base, leaving 9 bases between the germline ends. The CDR3 DNA sequence: TGTGCCAGCAGTGGGGAAGGGTCCTACAATGAGCAGTTCTTC. Its protein is CASSGEGSYNEQFF.

This clonotype occurred a few times. The chain is built from TRBV28 and TRBJ2-7, with 12 bases that match TRBD2. Per germline, CDR1 MDHEN and CDR2 SYDVKM. V gave up 9 bases and J gave up 3 bases; unmatched junction bases: 3. The CDR3 runs to 13 residues. The CDR3 sequence: CASGLAGNYEQYF. The CDR3 coding sequence is TGTGCCAGTGGACTAGCGGGAAACTACGAGCAGTACTTC.

The chain has TRBV12-3 or TRBV12-4 and TRBJ2-7; TRBD1 matches at 12 bases. The CDR3 is 17 amino acids. J was trimmed by 4 bases and V by 6 bases; bases with no gene match: 13. The chain's CDR3 is CASSPGTGGLRGYEQYV. The CDR3 DNA reads as TGTGCCAGCAGCCCTGGGACAGGGGGCTTAAGGGGTTACGAGCAGTACGTC.

This clonotype showed up just a few times. The chain uses TRBV4-2 and TRBJ2-7, with D perhaps matching TRBD1 (6 bases). Germline assignment: CDR1 LGHNA and CDR2 YNFKEQ. The CDR3 is made up of 16 amino acids. Trimming removed 0 bases from V and 5 bases from J, with 17 bases in between. CDR3: CASSQDHGPHRDEQYF. The CDR3 coding sequence is TGTGCCAGCAGCCAAGATCACGGACCGCACAGGGACGAGCAGTACTTC.

V and J are TRBV10-3 and TRBJ1-2; D is uncertain. Germline assignment: CDR1 ENHRY and CDR2 SYGVKD. The V end was cut by 2 bases, the J end by 5 bases, with 9 bases between. The CDR3 totals 13 residues. CDR3 amino acids: CAISEGRDYGYTF. CDR3 in DNA: TGTGCCATCAGTGAGGGTCGGGATTATGGCTACACCTTC.

CDR3: CASSQWGLAGAGEQFF. CDR3 nucleotides: TGTGCCAGCAGCCAATGGGGACTAGCGGGTGCCGGGGAGCAGTTCTTC. The chain has TRBV14 and TRBJ2-1, with TRBD2 matching 12 bases. CDR3 length: 16 residues. Trimming at V came to 2 bases and at J to 10 bases, leaving 9 bases not matched to a gene. Germline CDR1 SGHDN, CDR2 FVKESK.

This clonotype was recorded at least ten times. The rearrangement uses TRBV7-2 and TRBJ2-5; D is unresolved. CDR1 and CDR2 from the germline V gene are SGHTA and FQGNSA. CDR3 length: 14 amino acids. V gave up 0 bases and J gave up 2 bases, with 7 bases separating them. CDR3 nucleotides: TGTGCCAGCAGCTTAGCAGGCCTACAAGAGACCCAGTACTTC. Residues: CASSLAGLQETQYF. Supplemented by reference TRBV7-2 and TRBJ2-5, the full variable domain reads GAGVSQSPSNKVTEKGKDVELRCDPISGHTALYWYRQSLGQGLEFLIYFQGNSAPDKSGLPSDRFSAERTGGSVSTLTIQRTQQEDSAVYLCASSLAGLQETQYFGPGTRLLVL.

This clonotype showed up just a few times. The chain has TRBV28 and TRBJ2-1, with a possible D match to TRBD2 (6 bases). Trimming shortened V by 8 bases and J by 1 base, and 18 bases separated the two germline ends. Germline-derived CDR1 and CDR2 are MDHEN and SYDVKM. This CDR3 region has 16 residues. The CDR3 coding sequence is TGTGCCAGCGTCATTGCCGGCGGGAAGTCCTACAATGAGCAGTTCTTC. Protein: CASVIAGGKSYNEQFF. The variable domain in full, with the rest retrieved from reference TRBV28 and TRBJ2-1, is DVKVTQSSRYLVKRTGEKVFLECVQDMDHENMFWYRQDPGLGLRLIYFSYDVKMKEKGDIPEGYSVSREKKERFSLILESASTNQTSMYLCASVIAGGKSYNEQFFGPGTRLTVL.

The chain has TRBV7-9 and TRBJ2-5; 9 bases are shared with TRBD2. Germline-derived CDR1 and CDR2 are SEHNR and FQNEAQ (reference sequence). J lost 4 bases, V lost 7 bases, and 4 bases had no gene match. The CDR3 is 13 residues long. Here the CDR3 DNA reads TGTGCCAGCATCCTAGCGGGATCAGAGACCCAGTACTTC. Protein sequence: CASILAGSETQYF. Supplemented by reference TRBV7-9 and TRBJ2-5, the full variable domain reads DTGVSQNPRHKITKRGQNVTFRCDPISEHNRLYWYRQTLGQGPEFLTYFQNEAQLEKSRLLSDRFSAERPKGSFSTLEIQRTEQGDSAMYLCASILAGSETQYFGPGTRLLVL.

In its sample, this clonotype was seen a few times. J is TRBJ2-1 and V is TRBV9, with TRBD2 matching 11 bases. There are 18 residues in the CDR3. Germline assignment: CDR1 SGDLS and CDR2 YYNGEE. The trim removed 4 bases at V and 7 bases at J, leaving 16 bases unmatched. The CDR3 is CASSPWGRSSGRTNEQFF. The CDR3 DNA follows: TGTGCCAGCAGCCCATGGGGACGTTCTAGCGGGAGGACGAATGAGCAGTTCTTC.

This clonotype has only a few counts. The chain links TRBV27 to TRBJ1-2, with 10 bases fitting TRBD1. Germline loops: CDR1 MNHEY, CDR2 SMNVEV (reference sequence). CDR3 length equals 13 residues. V gave up 3 bases and J gave up 6 bases; unmatched junction bases: 1. The CDR3 sequence is CASSFGTGDGYTF. CDR3 coding DNA: TGTGCCAGCAGTTTTGGGACAGGGGATGGCTACACCTTC.

The chain links TRBV12-3 or TRBV12-4 to TRBJ1-1; D unclear. V lost 2 bases and J lost 11, with 12 bases in between. The CDR3 covers 12 residues. This chain's CDR3 is CASSLSGFIAFF. For the CDR3, the DNA is TGTGCCAGCAGTTTATCGGGTTTTATCGCTTTCTTT.

The V call is TRBV20-1, the J call TRBJ2-1; a weak D match, TRBD2 (5 bases). This CDR3 comprises 19 residues. Germline CDR1 reads DFQATT; CDR2 reads SNEGSKA (reference sequence). V was shortened by 1 base and J by 2 bases, with 24 bases between the two germline ends. The CDR3 sequence: CSARGRGQAPSIPYNEQFF. The CDR3 DNA is TGCAGTGCTAGAGGGAGAGGGCAGGCACCATCCATTCCCTACAATGAGCAGTTCTTC.

This rearrangement joins TRBV29-1 to TRBJ1-1; D call uncertain. The CDR3 covers 13 residues. The V gene's germline CDR1 is SQVTM and CDR2 ANQGSEA. Trimming removed 1 base at V and 1 base at J, with 7 bases between. The CDR3 here is CSVEGQRNTEAFF. As DNA, the CDR3 is TGCAGCGTTGAAGGGCAGAGGAACACTGAAGCTTTCTTT.